This T cell receptor beta chain was recorded in a study of shared clonotypes between healthy human individuals. Study as a whole: Per donor, CD8 memory used one plate, CD8 naive used two, CD4 memory used three and CD4 naive used three. The study's findings and limits: Clonotypes shared by all four donors outscored non-shared clonotypes in generation probability.

A remark on this clone: No antigen is known for it.

An assay was performed, and its level was deep. An even split of each subset's genomic DNA across several immunoSEQ plates was performed. The repertoire was sequenced with immunoSEQ multiplex PCR; TCRdb's copy has only in-frame clones and lacks some. The repertoire consists of hundreds of thousands of clones, with 96% occurring once and the leading ten covering 0.055% to 0.075%. Material for sequencing was naive CD4+ T cells sorted from blood. Specified subset: CD45RA+ positively selected. The origin of this receptor is a woman aged 25 to 39 in good health.

The CDR3 region is CASGGTAGNTIYF. CDR3 nucleotides: TGTGCCAGCGGAGGGACGGCTGGAAACACCATATATTTT. The chain combines TRBV2 with TRBJ1-3; D is perhaps TRBD1 (5 bases). The CDR3 is 13 amino acids. The germline V and J ends were trimmed by 8 bases and 2 bases, with 10 bases remaining between them. Germline lookup yields CDR1 SNHLY and CDR2 FYNNEI.